This TCR beta chain was sequenced in a study of cytomegalovirus exposure and HLA in healthy donors. The wider study: A later analysis reported the approximately 120 validation repertoires used the same platform as the approximately 670 first-cohort repertoires.

The table came from immunoSEQ multiplex PCR; TCRdb's copy has only in-frame clones and leaves some out. The sample consists of under 100,000 clones, about 96% of them appearing once. With respect to this clone: Its antigen is unknown.

Findings and limits, study-wide: In vitro checks showed that a few CMV-associated chains really do target CMV antigens.

The material sequenced was PBMCs. The origin of this receptor is a woman in her late teens or twenties in good health and CMV-seronegative.

DNA for the CDR3: TGCGCCAGCAGCTTGGTTCCGGCGGGGGCCGGGAACACCGGGGAGCTGTTTTTT. The encoded protein is CASSLVPAGAGNTGELFF. The genes are TRBV5-1 and TRBJ2-2; TRBD2 is a possible D gene (7 bases). V was pared by 0 bases and J by 1 base, with 16 bases between. CDR3 length: 18 amino acids. Looked up from germline, CDR1 is SGHRS and CDR2 is YFSETQ. Looking up the rest from reference TRBV5-1 and TRBJ2-2 gives the full variable domain: KAGVTQTPRYLIKTRGQQVTLSCSPISGHRSVSWYQQTPGQGLQFLFEYFSETQRNKGNFPGRFSGRQFSNSRSEMNVSTLELGDSALYLCASSLVPAGAGNTGELFFGEGSRLTVL.